This T cell receptor beta chain was obtained from a study of T cells in localized non-small cell lung cancer. Findings of the study overall: One tumor region alone was sequenced, and heterogeneity therefore remains possible. In adjacent lung, a median approximately 60 of the top 100 tumor clones were found. Peak T cell clonality was found in uninvolved adjacent lung, exceeding tumor. Higher T cell density in the blood was associated with longer overall survival, whereas higher adjacent-lung clonality associated with shorter survival.

In this sample, this clone turned up a few times. Its antigen is not known. Measured with immunoSEQ multiplex PCR; TCRdb has only the in-frame clones, and not every one. The data contain some 2,000 clones, 22% of them seen just once; the ten biggest clones take up around 8.2%. The germline V gene has CDR1 SGHNT and CDR2 YENEEA. V dropped 5 bases and J dropped 0; count of bases not matched to a gene: 5. The CDR3 is 15 amino acids. The sample in question was lung tumor tissue, obtained before any cancer treatment. V and J are TRBV11-3 and TRBJ1-1, with TRBD1 matching over 8 bases. This sequence originates from a woman aged 35-75 years with stage I lung adenocarcinoma. The CDR3 DNA reads as TGTGCCAGCAGCCCCAGACAGGGGATGAACACTGAAGCTTTCTTT. Its protein is CASSPRQGMNTEAFF.